This T cell receptor beta chain appears in the sequencing data of a study of cytomegalovirus exposure and HLA in healthy donors (dated by TCRdb to 2016 to 2017). A note on the overall study: An earlier analysis of approximately 640 of the donors reported 250 to 300 Gb of sequence data and some 100 million unique TCR beta sequences from 150 million to 200 million T cells. An early release that covered approximately 600 HLA-typed donors contained 250 to 350 gigabases of sequencing data and tens of millions of unique TCR sequences. Among the roughly 400 genotyped donors, roughly 80% belonged to the genetic ancestry cluster associated with self-reported Caucasian donors. The study aimed to test whether signatures of past pathogen exposure could be identified by cataloging public T cell receptors. The study profiled the T cell repertoires of 666 subjects by immunosequencing and related them to cytomegalovirus serostatus. Along with the approximately 700-subject first cohort, a separate validation cohort of over a hundred different subjects was used. High-throughput TCR immunosequencing, statistical association of individual TCRs with disease status, and machine learning were combined to predict cytomegalovirus infection status. To study patterns of TCR occurrence, a later analysis re-analyzed previously published TCR beta repertoires from several hundred donors and added high-resolution HLA genotyping. The later analysis used no new phenotypic data to find candidate immune exposures, relying instead on TCR beta sequences and their occurrence across donors. An earlier analysis of some 500 of the donors used high-throughput TCR beta sequencing to judge whether each TCR beta V gene segment behaved as functional or pseudogenic. Donor age, sex, ethnicity and CMV serostatus were compiled together with the repertoire data. Genome-wide SNP genotypes for about three fifths of the roughly 670 donors were used in a later genetic analysis, which treated that subset as a discovery cohort. All discovery cohort repertoires had been generated on a single sequencing platform. HLA typing included class I and class II loci at four-digit resolution. The number of donors typed differed by locus, with roughly 629-640 for A, B, C, DRB1 and DQB1, 522 for DQA1, 600 to 610 for DPA1, and approximately 470 for DPB1. Because of strong linkage in the cohort, a few DR-DQ haplotypes were treated as single units for association and clustering. Across roughly 420 genotyped donors of the cohort, an average of about 240,000 unique TCR beta nucleotide sequences per donor were sequenced, and roughly 20% of those sequences were non-productive.

From a lookup of the germline V gene, CDR1 and CDR2 are MDHEN and SYDVKM. The CDR3 holds 15 amino acids from the cysteine to the phenylalanine. Only the CDR3 region is kept as DNA, spanning 45 bases read in frame from base 1. V and J are trimmed by 10 bases and 0 bases, and the gene matches miss 3 bases of the junction. In total, just over 650 healthy bone marrow donors made up the cohort. At the time of sampling, all cohort members were nominally healthy, though unrecorded immune exposures were likely present. The donor tested CMV seropositive, placing the donor among the 290 or so seropositive members of the cohort. Every donor gave a peripheral blood sample, and the peripheral blood mononuclear cells from that sample were used for TCR beta sequencing. The Qiagen DNeasy Blood Extraction Kit was used to extract genomic DNA from the blood cell samples. Library construction relied on the immunoSEQ multiplex PCR assay. For the multiplex PCR, a mixture combining 60 forward primers for TCR Vbeta segments and 13 reverse primers for TCR Jbeta segments was used. Amplification of the CDR3 region of rearranged TCR beta genes was performed with a multiplex PCR assay on genomic DNA. The amplified TCR beta libraries were sequenced on the Illumina HiSeq System as 87-base-pair reads. The paper's processing steps were these. Across the 640 or so repertoires, a later analysis counted approximately 83 million unique TCR beta chains, around 11 million of which were shared by at least two donors. A nearest-neighbor algorithm error-corrected the raw reads and collapsed the reads into unique sequences, merging closely related sequences to remove PCR and sequencing errors. CDR3 sequences were aligned to IMGT reference sequences to assign V, D and J gene segments. Each retained sequence needed at least a six-nucleotide match to both a V gene segment and a J gene segment. Rearrangements were classified as productive when the CDR3 lacked stop codons and remained in frame with V and J, and all other rearrangements were classified as non-productive. Following IMGT convention, CDR3 was defined as the stretch from the second conserved V-encoded cysteine to the conserved J-encoded phenylalanine. In an earlier analysis of just under 600 of the donors, sequences lacking an unambiguous match to a single V gene segment were excluded. An earlier analysis of 587 of the donors classified V segments as functional when productive rearrangements were above 56.7% and as segregating when the standard deviation between donors was above 5%. A statistical classification framework was built for diagnosing cytomegalovirus status from the catalog of TCR beta chain sequences. A later analysis assigned V and J genes by comparing TCR nucleotide sequences with IMGT/GENE-DB human TR gene sequences. The TCRdist pipeline was used in a later analysis to assign CDR3 sequences and most-parsimonious VDJ recombination scenarios. In a later analysis, each TCR beta chain was defined by its CDR3 amino acid sequence together with its V-gene family, and reads lacking a unique V-gene family were excluded. As a way to deal with suspected cross-contamination and a sequencing artifact, a later analysis dropped nearly 600 nucleotide sequences that were highly shared and had low generation probability. A later analysis calculated a clonal expansion index for each public chain from normalized within-repertoire ranks of inferred template counts. In a later analysis, generation probabilities were computed with a VDJ recombination model fitted to out-of-frame rearrangements, and the resulting probabilities were checked against IGoR. A later analysis scored TCR-TCR, TCR-HLA and TCR-CMV co-occurrence with hypergeometric tests, applying a repertoire-size bias correction to TCR pairs. To estimate false discovery rates, a later analysis permuted the HLA or CMV assignments 20 times. In a later analysis, co-occurring TCRs were grouped with DBSCAN, and TCRdist sequence similarity was added when clustering was performed within HLA-allele-positive subsets. Co-occurrence clustering excluded repertoires with fewer than 30,000 or more than 120,000 public chains, plus five with anomalous nucleotide sharing. TCRdb mirrors the immuneACCESS table, restricted to in-frame sequences. Some clones are absent from its copies; in checked studies, under half trace to an unresolved V gene, and the reason for the others is unknown. V, J and clone size reflect that table, while D and trimming were determined from the DNA. The sample table shows 200,000 to 250,000 clones, and 82% are seen once. The ten largest clones add up to 5.4% of the sample.

Study-level results and caveats: In a later analysis, HLA-associated TCR beta chains showed more clonal expansion and lower generation probabilities than non-associated chains that were equally common. Roughly uniform sequencing depth across donors was assumed in presence/absence analyses, although this assumption may not hold. Because the 87-base-pair reads could not distinguish some IMGT-functional V segments, including TRBV6-2 and TRBV6-3, those segments were excluded. According to a later genetic analysis, donors in an Asian-associated ancestry cluster had fewer N-insertions in productive TCRs than the roughly 670-donor mean. Linkage disequilibrium might explain the correlated functional status among segregating V segments, but an unknown experimental factor could not be ruled out. Cytomegalovirus status was reported to be diagnosed by the classifier with high specificity and sensitivity in both the original and validation cohorts. According to a later analysis, TCR association rates differed among HLA loci, with DRB1 alleles showing the most associated TCRs and HLA-C alleles showing the fewest. This cohort had only TCR beta chains sequenced, and the lack of alpha or paired-chain data limited which features could be detected. According to a later analysis, parvovirus B19, influenza, CMV and Epstein-Barr virus appeared linked to several top co-occurrence clusters. In a later analysis, most CMV-associated TCR beta chains were found to appear HLA-restricted, with HLA associations seemingly driven largely by CMV exposure. A cluster of highly shared sequence variants was judged likely to be a technical artifact of the sequencing pipeline. A later analysis associated 15,000 to 20,000 TCR beta sequences with specific HLA alleles at a false discovery rate of 0.05. Broadly in line with IMGT annotations, most TCR beta V segments showed up in productive rearrangements about 87% or about 30% of the time in an earlier analysis of 450 to 750 of the donors. V-gene and J-gene trimming of TCR beta chains was associated with a missense DCLRE1C variant in a later genetic analysis, and the association was replicated in an independent cohort. In the study, around 160 TCR beta chains were listed as associated with cytomegalovirus. A further reported finding was that TCR beta sequences accurately predicted the HLA-A and HLA-B alleles for most subjects in the first cohort. CMV serostatus was the only immune exposure information available for the cohort. Because counts were too low, about 15 rarely observed V segments, including chromosome 9 orphons, were left out of the earlier analysis of 587 of the donors. The authors suggested that the approach could potentially be extended to other disease states and immunological phenotypes. When HLA alleles, especially DR and DQ, strongly co-occurred, attributing TCR associations to individual alleles was difficult. In vitro tests confirmed that a few of the cytomegalovirus-associated TCR beta chains recognize cytomegalovirus antigens. Because some donors lacked HLA typing at each locus, the association tests relied only on the typed subset. While some public TCRs were present in many individuals, most TCR sequences turned up only very rarely across donors.

This clone was seen only once. Its recognized antigen is unknown. No clone much larger than this one lies a single base away; base qualities are absent. The clonotype was recovered from a middle-aged woman in good health and CMV-seropositive. Sample: PBMCs. The V and J genes are TRBV28 and TRBJ2-6, with 10 central nucleotides matching TRBD2. The CDR3 is CAITSGASGANVLTF. The DNA reads as follows: TGTGCCATTACTAGCGGGGCCTCTGGGGCCAACGTCCTGACTTTC.